The clone carrying this T cell receptor (beta chain) was found many times. These data come from a study of identical twins. Template switching created a universal primer site, and the cDNA included unique molecular identifiers. TCRdb reprocessed the 5' RACE reads via MiXCR and lists one record per CDR3 protein. The table includes 400,000 to 650,000 distinct CDR3 sequences, under 25% detected once. The CDR3 is 14 amino acids. V was cut by 6 bases and J by 6 bases, with 17 bases left in between. Looked up from germline, CDR1 is SNHLY and CDR2 is FYNNEI. This sample also belongs to another study, concerning T cells expressing NK-cell markers. That work contributes: The eight sequenced donors comprised seven who were HCMV-seropositive and one who was seronegative. Top CD8+ clonotypes included the dominant CD3+CD56+NKG2C+ clonotypes in 5 or 6 donors.

The chain has TRBV2 and TRBJ1-2; D might be TRBD1 (5 bases). Sample: CD4+ T cells sorted from blood. The TCR comes from a woman in her late teens or twenties in good health. The CDR3: CASRKTGTANGYTF. CDR3 in DNA: TGTGCCAGCAGGAAGACCGGGACGGCCAATGGCTACACCTTC.